The rows below give T cell receptor beta chains drawn from one sample of a study of shared clonotypes between healthy human individuals. Data came from immunoSEQ multiplex PCR; TCRdb stores just in-frame clones and leaves some out. The sample lists 950,000 to 1,100,000 clones; about three quarters were seen once. Input material: memory CD4+ T cells sorted from blood. These TCRs come from a man younger than 35 in good health. The conserved cysteine and the conserved F or W are not part of the CDR3 here. Fields, in order: J gene, V gene, CDR3 protein.

>TRBJ2-2|TRBV7-9
ASSGLAVDTGELF
>TRBJ1-6|TRBV6-1
ASRGATYNSPLH
>TRBJ1-4|TRBV7-2
ASSYSLGANEKLF
>TRBJ1-2|TRBV30
AWSGGSSRGYT
>TRBJ1-2|TRBV5-4
ASSLARGIYGYT
>TRBJ2-4|TRBV7-2
ASSSLGTGSNIQY
>TRBJ1-1|TRBV11-3
ASSSGDQAF
>TRBJ2-3|TRBV20-1
SAENADTQY
>TRBJ1-4|TRBV6-1
ASSARGFNEKLF
>TRBJ1-3|TRBV9
ASKSTDGNTIY
>TRBJ1-6|TRBV5-1
ASSSIRDSPLH
>TRBJ2-7|TRBV18
ASSPLPTEFYEQY
>TRBJ1-4|TRBV30
AWSVGRRPLF
>TRBJ1-5|TRBV19
ASSTNRGDKSNQPQH
>TRBJ1-2|TRBV28
ASRLDWGNYGYT
>TRBJ2-1|TRBV20-1
SAHYNEQF
>TRBJ2-5|TRBV27
ASSLFAGGKVETQY
>TRBJ2-7|TRBV27
ASSVRQGRSYEQY
>TRBJ2-7|TRBV5-1
ASSLAGRDSEQY
>TRBJ2-7|TRBV27
ASSSFSPGHLMREQY
>TRBJ2-3|TRBV4-2
ASSQDIRTDTQY
>TRBJ2-5|TRBV7-9
ASSGQVGETQY
>TRBJ1-3|TRBV7-7
ASSLAGGNTIY
>TRBJ1-5|TRBV9
ASSPQGAFNQPQH
>TRBJ2-5|TRBV5-4
ASSLVSGAQETQY
>TRBJ2-1|TRBV19
ASGDRNNEQF
>TRBJ2-7|TRBV11-2
ASSSGQGREQY
>TRBJ2-3|TRBV30
AWSLASGTDTQY
>TRBJ1-1|TRBV30
AWSVQMNTEAF
>TRBJ2-1|TRBV7-2
ASSLSWASYNEQF
>TRBJ2-1|TRBV6-1
ASSDRGGGRSVHNEQF
>TRBJ1-2|TRBV7-8
ASSLAAGATGYT
>TRBJ2-1|TRBV7-2
ASSLVGGGRGNEQF
>TRBJ2-1|TRBV30
AWSVTNNEQF
>TRBJ1-6|TRBV9
ASRTGIVNSPLH
>TRBJ1-6|TRBV12-5
ASGLQGAESPLH
>TRBJ2-1|TRBV5-1
ASSFYQRDNEQF
>TRBJ1-5|TRBV5-6
ASTVSTGAFNQPQH
>TRBJ1-1|TRBV5-1
ASSYSLTGGNTEAF
>TRBJ2-5|TRBV9
ASVKGAGVGETQY
>TRBJ2-4|TRBV21-1
ASSKVRGTGTAKNIQY
>TRBJ2-1|TRBV30
AWSLAVYNEQF
>.|TRBV4-1
ASSRGNFFEQY
>TRBJ2-6|TRBV27
ASRFGTGSQGGANVLT
>TRBJ1-1|TRBV27
ASTLGGNTEAF
>TRBJ2-1|TRBV7-2
ASSAQTGGWNEQF
>TRBJ2-7|TRBV7-2
ASSLAASSYEQY
>TRBJ2-2|TRBV7-2
ASSLIAGDRTGELF
>TRBJ2-3|TRBV10-3
AITGSGPSTDTQY
>TRBJ1-1|TRBV10-3
AISESTTLRSTEAF
>TRBJ2-7|TRBV30
AWKGQMYEQY